The 30 T cell receptor beta chains given below trace back to one sample, sequenced in a study of T cells after yellow fever vaccination. TCRdb recomputed calls from the 5' RACE reads with MiXCR, one row per CDR3 protein. The profile shows a few hundred thousand distinct CDR3 sequences, roughly 11% of them singletons. Sequenced here: PBMCs, sampled on the day of the first yellow fever vaccination. These receptors came from a man aged 18 to 30 who received the YFV17D yellow fever vaccine.

This clonotype was found many times. CDR3 sequence: CASSLALRTVSTPDTQYF. The DNA for the CDR3 is TGCGCCAGCAGCTTGGCCCTACGGACAGTCTCCACCCCAGATACGCAGTATTTT. The chain is built from TRBV5-1 and TRBJ2-3, with D perhaps matching TRBD1 (6 bases). Trimming left V 0 bases short and J 4 bases short, with 21 bases between. Germline V lookup: CDR1 SGHRS, CDR2 YFSETQ. The CDR3 spans 18 residues.

The chain is built from TRBV7-2 and TRBJ1-2; TRBD1 might be the D (5 bases). Trimming pared 1 base from V and 4 bases from J, leaving 19 bases between. CDR3 length: 17 amino acids. Germline CDR1 SGHTA, CDR2 FQGNSA. In DNA form, the CDR3 reads TGTGCCAGCAGCTTAGAGCTGGTCCGGGGCCCCCTCTATGGCTACACCTTC. Residues: CASSLELVRGPLYGYTF.

The CDR3 nucleotides are TGTGCCAGCAGCGTTGAGACAGAGGGGGCCGGGGAGCTGTTTTTT. It translates to CASSVETEGAGELFF. The V and J genes are TRBV9 and TRBJ2-2, with D possibly TRBD1 on 6 matching bases. Germline assignment: CDR1 SGDLS and CDR2 YYNGEE. The CDR3 has 15 amino acids. V lost 2 bases to trimming and J lost 6 bases, with 14 bases between them. The full variable domain, rest sourced from reference TRBV9 and TRBJ2-2, is DSGVTQTPKHLITATGQRVTLRCSPRSGDLSVYWYQQSLDQGLQFLIQYYNGEERAKGNILERFSAQQFPDLHSELNLSSLELGDSALYFCASSVETEGAGELFFGEGSRLTVL.

The chain is built from TRBV5-4 and TRBJ2-3; D possibly corresponds to TRBD1 (5 bases). This CDR3 spans 14 amino acids. Germline assignment: CDR1 SGHNT and CDR2 YYREEE (reference sequence). V was trimmed by 0 bases and J by 8 bases, leaving 13 bases between them. CDR3 protein: CASSLGRVEFTQYF. DNA of the CDR3: TGTGCCAGCAGCTTGGGCAGGGTGGAGTTTACGCAGTATTTT.

This clonotype was detected a few times. The rearrangement uses TRBV6-2 or TRBV6-3 and TRBJ2-7; either TRBD1 or TRBD2 may supply D (5 bases each). The V gene lost 7 bases and the J gene lost 6 bases, with 16 bases spanning the gap. Germline CDR1 MNHEY, CDR2 SVGEGT. The CDR3 contains 13 residues. CDR3 sequence: CASTQWGKGEQYF. In DNA, the CDR3 is TGTGCCAGCACCCAATGGGGGAAGGGCGAGCAGTACTTC.

In its sample, this clonotype was seen a few times. The CDR3 here is CASSSQKGVGSEQYF. The CDR3 region has the DNA TGTGCCAGCAGTTCCCAGAAGGGAGTTGGATCCGAGCAGTACTTC. The chain couples TRBV25-1 to TRBJ2-7, with a tentative D call TRBD2 (5 bases). In germline, CDR1 is MGHDK, CDR2 SYGVNS. V lost 5 bases and J lost 6, with 20 bases in between. CDR3 length: 15 residues.

The chain has TRBV7-8 and TRBJ1-1; D is ambiguous. The ends were cut back, 1 base at V and 1 base at J, with 16 bases in the middle. Germline V gene lookup returns CDR1 SGHVS and CDR2 FQNEAQ. The length of the CDR3 is 17 residues. The DNA for the CDR3 is TGTGCCAGCAGCTTAGAGTTTACCGTCCGGCCGAACACTGAAGCTTTCTTT. As protein: CASSLEFTVRPNTEAFF.

This clonotype turned up a few times. V is TRBV6-5 and J is TRBJ2-7, with 7 bases fitting TRBD1. The germline gives CDR1 MNHEY, CDR2 SVGAGI. Trimming cost V 0 bases and J 2 bases; bases outside gene matches: 10. CDR3 size: 17 residues. The CDR3 DNA reads TGTGCCAGCAGTTACTCGAGTAGGACAGGCGCTCCCTACGAGCAGTACTTC. Its protein is CASSYSSRTGAPYEQYF.

The chain uses TRBV6-2 or TRBV6-3 and TRBJ1-5; D gene uncertain. This CDR3 has 15 amino acids. Deletions cut 6 bases from V and 7 bases from J, with 19 bases between. Germline loops: CDR1 MNHEY, CDR2 SVGEGT. CDR3 amino acids: CASREYQVNGQPQHF. The DNA for the CDR3 is TGTGCCAGCAGGGAGTATCAGGTGAATGGACAGCCCCAGCATTTT.

In this sample, this clonotype turned up a few times. This chain joins TRBV19 and TRBJ2-2; weak D call: TRBD2 (7 bases). The V end lost 6 bases, the J end lost 6 bases, and 14 bases lay between the germline ends. Germline V gene sequence: CDR1 LNHDA, CDR2 SQIVND (reference sequence). This CDR3 comprises 14 residues. The CDR3 is CASRMGGRSGELFF. The CDR3 coding sequence is TGTGCCAGTAGGATGGGGGGGCGGTCCGGGGAGCTGTTTTTT.

V and J are TRBV9 and TRBJ1-3, with 7 bases identical to TRBD1. V gave up 4 bases and J gave up 2 bases; unmatched junction bases: 9. Germline assignment: CDR1 SGDLS and CDR2 YYNGEE. The CDR3 extends over 16 amino acids. The CDR3 spells CASSLSTGKAGNTIYF. CDR3 bases: TGTGCCAGCAGCCTCTCGACAGGGAAGGCTGGAAACACCATATATTTT.

There are a few counts of this clonotype. V gene TRBV9 combines with J gene TRBJ1-1, with 9 positions matching TRBD1. Trimming at V came to 4 bases and at J to 4 bases, leaving 8 bases not matched to a gene. This CDR3 is 15 amino acids long. Per germline, CDR1 SGDLS and CDR2 YYNGEE. CDR3 coding DNA: TGTGCCAGCAGCCTTGGACAGGGGAGGGGCACTGAAGCTTTCTTT. Its protein product is CASSLGQGRGTEAFF.

This sequence joins TRBV30 and TRBJ2-2; possible D gene TRBD1, 5 bases. Germline assignment: CDR1 GTSNPN and CDR2 SVGIG (reference sequence). V was clipped by 0 bases and J by 0 bases, with 11 bases between them. The CDR3 consists of 16 residues. The CDR3, as DNA: TGTGCCTGGAGTGTACTTGGGGCTTCGAACACCGGGGAGCTGTTTTTT. This codes for CAWSVLGASNTGELFF.

This clonotype was counted a few times. The V gene is TRBV20-1, the J gene TRBJ2-7; D might be TRBD1 or TRBD2, each matching 5 bases. Deletions cut 6 bases from V and 2 bases from J, with 8 bases between. CDR1 is DFQATT and CDR2 is SNEGSKA in the germline V gene (reference sequence). There are 11 residues in the CDR3. The CDR3 DNA reads as TGCAGTGCCGGGGCTGCCTACGAGCAGTACTTC. This sequence encodes CSAGAAYEQYF.

The chain is built from TRBV18 and TRBJ2-5, with no clear D. Germline lookup yields CDR1 KGHSH and CDR2 LQKENI. This CDR3 spans 13 amino acids. Between the trimmed V and J ends, which lost 3 bases and 5 bases, there was a span of 10 bases. The CDR3 DNA follows: TGTGCCAGCTCACCCGCAGGTTTGGAGACCCAGTACTTC. It yields the protein CASSPAGLETQYF.

This clonotype showed up just a few times. CDR3 sequence reads: CASSLSLAGGPRNEQFF. CDR3 nucleotide sequence: TGCGCCAGCAGCTTGAGTCTCGCGGGGGGGCCGCGGAATGAGCAGTTCTTC. The chain has TRBV5-1 and TRBJ2-1; TRBD2 matches at 9 bases. V lost 1 base and J lost 7; bases outside the gene matches: 12. Germline CDR1 and CDR2: SGHRS and YFSETQ. This CDR3 has 17 amino acids.

This clonotype was detected only a few times. This chain connects TRBV6-2 or TRBV6-3 to TRBJ1-5; D possibly corresponds to TRBD1 (5 bases). V was cut by 4 bases and J by 8 bases, with 18 bases left in between. This CDR3 comprises 15 residues. Per the germline V gene, CDR1 is MNHEY and CDR2 is SVGEGT. The CDR3: CASSFGTERREPQHF. The CDR3 DNA sequence: TGTGCCAGCAGTTTCGGGACGGAGCGAAGGGAGCCCCAGCATTTT.

This clonotype showed up just a few times. The chain couples TRBV4-1 to TRBJ2-5; D is undetermined. The CDR3 totals 15 residues. V was pared by 0 bases and J by 5 bases, with 13 bases between. CDR1 MGHRA and CDR2 YSYEKL come from the germline V gene. Here the CDR3 DNA reads TGCGCCAGCAGCCAAGATGGCAACCAAGGGGAGACCCAGTACTTC. Amino acid sequence: CASSQDGNQGETQYF.

The rearrangement joins TRBV20-1 to TRBJ2-7; TRBD1 matches 9 bases. CDR3 length: 12 amino acids. The V gene end was trimmed by 3 bases and the J gene end by 6 bases; junction bases not matched to a gene: 3. Germline lookup yields CDR1 DFQATT and CDR2 SNEGSKA (reference sequence). The CDR3 nucleotides are TGCAGTGCTAGCGGGACAGGGTTCGAGCAGTACTTC. This gives the protein CSASGTGFEQYF.

This clonotype was seen more than once but under ten times. The chain joins TRBV7-2 to TRBJ1-4, with D unclear. The CDR3 covers 15 residues. Germline V CDR1 and CDR2: SGHTA, FQGNSA. V dropped 1 base and J dropped 4 bases, with 10 bases sitting between them. CDR3 protein: CASSLVPGLNEKLFF. In DNA form, the CDR3 reads TGTGCCAGCAGCTTAGTACCGGGTCTTAATGAAAAACTGTTTTTT. The full variable domain, its missing parts supplied by reference TRBV7-2 and TRBJ1-4, is GAGVSQSPSNKVTEKGKDVELRCDPISGHTALYWYRQSLGQGLEFLIYFQGNSAPDKSGLPSDRFSAERTGGSVSTLTIQRTQQEDSAVYLCASSLVPGLNEKLFFGSGTQLSVL.

A few counts support this clonotype. The rearrangement links TRBV24-1 to TRBJ2-3; the D gene is possibly TRBD1 (6 bases). In germline, CDR1 is KGHDR, CDR2 SFDVKD. V was shortened by 3 bases and J by 4 bases, with 10 bases between the two germline ends. This CDR3 has 14 amino acids. CDR3 sequence: CATSDRGSPDTQYF. The DNA for the CDR3 is TGTGCCACCAGTGATAGGGGGAGCCCAGATACGCAGTATTTT.

This clonotype has only a few counts. CDR3 sequence reads: CASSLAGFRGGYTF. The CDR3 coding sequence is TGTGCCAGCAGCTTAGCAGGGTTTAGGGGTGGCTACACCTTC. The J gene is TRBJ1-2, the V gene TRBV7-9; a possible D gene is TRBD1 (5 bases). The length of the CDR3 is 14 residues. With 0 bases removed from V and 7 bases from J, the gap between germline ends came to 12 bases. The germline gives CDR1 SEHNR, CDR2 FQNEAQ (reference sequence).

This clonotype was counted at least ten times. The chain combines TRBV29-1 with TRBJ2-3; no firm D call. The CDR3 has 10 amino acids. Germline values: CDR1 SQVTM, CDR2 ANQGSEA. V lost 4 bases and J lost 6, with 5 bases in between. This CDR3 is CSVGGDTQYF. DNA for the CDR3: TGCAGCGTTGGTGGGGATACGCAGTATTTT.

The rearrangement joins TRBV27 to TRBJ1-6; a possible D gene is TRBD1 (6 bases). The CDR3 sequence is 14 residues long. The germline V and J ends were trimmed by 10 bases and 1 base, with 11 bases remaining between them. Germline values: CDR1 MNHEY, CDR2 SMNVEV (reference sequence). In DNA, the CDR3 is TGTGCCACTGGGGGCCATTCCTATAATTCACCCCTCCACTTT. Its protein is CATGGHSYNSPLHF.

In its sample, this clonotype was seen a few times. The V gene is TRBV20-1, the J gene TRBJ1-2, with TRBD1 matching 7 bases. The CDR3 length is 13 residues. Germline V gene data show CDR1 as DFQATT and CDR2 as SNEGSKA (reference sequence). V gave up 5 bases and J gave up 5 bases; unmatched junction bases: 8. The DNA of the CDR3 is TGCAGTGCTGGCAAGGGGGCCGGTTATGGCTACACCTTC. It translates to CSAGKGAGYGYTF.

The chain uses TRBV19 and TRBJ2-3; D may be TRBD2 (6 bases). V lost 6 bases, J lost 5 bases, and 15 bases lay in between. CDR3 length: 14 amino acids. Germline values: CDR1 LNHDA, CDR2 SQIVND (reference sequence). The CDR3 coding sequence is TGTGCCAGTAGGATTCCGGGACTTCAAGATACGCAGTATTTT. The encoded protein is CASRIPGLQDTQYF. Using reference TRBV19 and TRBJ2-3 for the parts outside the CDR3, the full variable domain is DGGITQSPKYLFRKEGQNVTLSCEQNLNHDAMYWYRQDPGQGLRLIYYSQIVNDFQKGDIAEGYSVSREKKESFPLTVTSAQKNPTAFYLCASRIPGLQDTQYFGPGTRLTVL.

In this sample, this clonotype turned up many times. The rearrangement joins TRBV5-1 to TRBJ2-7, with D possibly being TRBD1 or TRBD2 (5 bases each). This CDR3 is 14 amino acids long. CDR1 is SGHRS, CDR2 YFSETQ, per germline. Trimming took 0 bases from V and 3 from J, leaving 10 bases between them. The CDR3 DNA reads TGCGCCAGCAGCTTGGTGCCGGGGCTCTACGAGCAGTACTTC. It yields the protein CASSLVPGLYEQYF.

This chain links TRBV6-2 or TRBV6-3 with TRBJ2-3; 10 bases are shared with TRBD1. The V gene's germline CDR1 is MNHEY and CDR2 SVGEGT. CDR3 length: 14 amino acids. V dropped 7 bases and J dropped 4; count of bases not matched to a gene: 5. This chain's CDR3 is CASTGTGDPDTQYF. CDR3 DNA sequence: TGTGCCAGCACCGGGACAGGGGATCCAGATACGCAGTATTTT.

This clonotype occurred a few times. The chain recombines TRBV2 with TRBJ2-3, with 8 bases identical to TRBD2. Trimming removed 3 bases from V and 2 bases from J; junction bases left unmatched: 7. There are 16 residues in the CDR3. CDR1 and CDR2 (germline): SNHLY, FYNNEI. This CDR3 reads CASSDEKRGYTDTQYF. The CDR3 bases are TGTGCCAGCAGTGATGAAAAGCGGGGGTACACAGATACGCAGTATTTT.

This clonotype was counted only a few times. This chain links TRBV24-1 with TRBJ2-5; 8 nucleotides agree with TRBD1. After removal of 4 bases from V and 2 bases from J, the junction contained 5 bases not matched to a gene. Germline CDR1 KGHDR, CDR2 SFDVKD. The CDR3 length is 15 residues. CDR3 loop: CATSDLDRDQETQYF. In nucleotides, the CDR3 is TGTGCCACCAGTGACCTGGACAGGGATCAAGAGACCCAGTACTTC.